This T cell receptor beta chain derives from a study of beta chain features in type 1 diabetes. Germline assignment: CDR1 LNHNV and CDR2 YYDKDF (reference sequence). This CDR3 is 13 amino acids long. Between the trimmed V and J ends, which lost 4 bases and 7 bases, there was a span of 13 bases. This clone occurred a few times. The investigators reverse transcribed all of the isolated RNA, so they sequenced expressed TCRB transcripts. Some clones are missing from TCRdb's copy, which holds only in-frame ones; the method was immunoSEQ multiplex PCR. The sample consists of under 500,000 clones, around 30% of them appearing once.

V and J are TRBV15 and TRBJ1-2; D remains unclear. Sequencing was performed on naive CD4+ T cells from blood. The clonotype originates from a man in his late teens or twenties in good health. The CDR3 sequence: CATSKYDVGGYTF. The CDR3 bases are TGTGCCACCAGCAAGTACGACGTAGGTGGCTACACCTTC. Full variable domain (rest looked up from reference TRBV15 and TRBJ1-2): DAMVIQNPRYQVTQFGKPVTLSCSQTLNHNVMYWYQQKSSQAPKLLFHYYDKDFNNEADTPDNFQSRRPNTSFCFLDIRSPGLGDTAMYLCATSKYDVGGYTFGSGTRLTVV.